This T cell receptor beta chain was recorded in a study of response to subunit inactivated influenza vaccine. There are 15 residues in the CDR3. V lost 1 base and J lost 11; bases outside the gene matches: 8. CDR1 and CDR2 from the germline V gene are LGHNA and YSLEER. TCRdb re-analysed the RT-PCR reads in MiXCR, keeping a single row per CDR3 protein. The sample lists hundreds of thousands of distinct CDR3 sequences, approximately 15% seen once, with 7.5% to 8% in the top ten. This clonotype was recorded a few times. The TCR originated in a man aged 50 to 60 who received an inactivated influenza vaccine. The rearrangement links TRBV4-3 to TRBJ1-6, with 7 bases aligning to TRBD1. Source: PBMCs from blood, taken 14 to 15 days before vaccination. The CDR3, as DNA: TGCGCCAGCAGCCAAGCAGAGGGGGCAGCGACACCCCTCCACTTT. The encoded protein is CASSQAEGAATPLHF.